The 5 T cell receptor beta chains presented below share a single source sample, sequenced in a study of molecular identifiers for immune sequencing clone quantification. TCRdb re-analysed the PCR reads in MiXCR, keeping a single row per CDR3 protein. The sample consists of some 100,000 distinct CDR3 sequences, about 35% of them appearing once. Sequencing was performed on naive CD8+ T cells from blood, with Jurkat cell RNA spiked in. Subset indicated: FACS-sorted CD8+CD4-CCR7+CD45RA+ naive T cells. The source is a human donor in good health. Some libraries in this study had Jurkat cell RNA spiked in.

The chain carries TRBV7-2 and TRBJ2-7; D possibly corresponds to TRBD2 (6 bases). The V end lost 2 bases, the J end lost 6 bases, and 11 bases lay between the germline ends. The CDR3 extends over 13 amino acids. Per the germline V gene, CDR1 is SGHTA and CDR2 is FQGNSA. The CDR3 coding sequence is TGTGCCAGCAGCTTAAGCCCGGAGGGCGAGCAGTACTTC. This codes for CASSLSPEGEQYF.

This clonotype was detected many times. The CDR3 DNA reads as TGTGCCAGTAGTCCGGGTACTAGCGGGAGGGAGCAGTACTTC. Its translation: CASSPGTSGREQYF. The rearrangement joins TRBV19 to TRBJ2-7; 12 positions agree with TRBD2. The CDR3 is made up of 14 amino acids. Looked up from germline, CDR1 is LNHDA and CDR2 is SQIVND (reference sequence). Germline trimming cut 5 bases from V and 7 bases from J; bases unmatched to any gene: 6.

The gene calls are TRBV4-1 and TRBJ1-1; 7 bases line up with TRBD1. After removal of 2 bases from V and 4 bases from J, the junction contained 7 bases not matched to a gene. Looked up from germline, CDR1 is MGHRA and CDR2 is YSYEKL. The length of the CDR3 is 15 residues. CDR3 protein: CASSQSAGGSTEAFF. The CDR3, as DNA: TGCGCCAGCAGCCAATCCGCAGGGGGGAGCACTGAAGCTTTCTTT.

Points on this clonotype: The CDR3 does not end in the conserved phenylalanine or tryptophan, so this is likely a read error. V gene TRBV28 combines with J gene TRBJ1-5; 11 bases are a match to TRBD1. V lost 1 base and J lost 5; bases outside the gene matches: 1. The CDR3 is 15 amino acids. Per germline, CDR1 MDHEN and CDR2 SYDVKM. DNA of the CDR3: TGTGCCAGCAGTTTATCGGACAGGGGGCATCAGCCCCAGCATCTT. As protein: CASSLSDRGHQPQHL.

CDR3 coding DNA: TGTGCCAGCCAAGGTCCTAAGGTGGGGTTCTTC. This encodes CASQGPKVGFF. This chain joins TRBV6-2 or TRBV6-3 and TRBJ2-1; D call uncertain. CDR1 is MNHEY, CDR2 SVGEGT, per germline. Deletions cut 8 bases from V and 15 bases from J, with 17 bases between. The CDR3 has 11 amino acids.